A selection of T cell receptor beta chains follows, all from one sample in a study of blood T cell repertoires in COVID-19. The protocol was immunoSEQ multiplex PCR, while the TCRdb copy is restricted to in-frame clones and leaves out a portion. The sample yields approximately 15,000 clones, 85% to 90% seen once. Sequencing used peripheral blood. These receptors came from a man in his fifties or sixties with acute or convalescent COVID-19. Each CDR3 is given with its conserved first and last residue. D genes are given only for firm matches. Where a row states a size, it is once, few, many or the class of an expanded clone; other rows omit it.

D	V	size	J	DNA	CDR3
TRBD1	TRBV2	NA	TRBJ2-3	TGTGCCAGCAAGGGACAGGGGGTTCCAGATACGCAGTATTTT	CASKGQGVPDTQYF
NA	TRBV5-1	NA	TRBJ2-3	TGCGCCAGCAGCTTGGAGGCAGGTTCTGGCACAGATACGCAGTATTTT	CASSLEAGSGTDTQYF
TRBD1	TRBV30	NA	TRBJ2-2	TGTGCCTGGGTTCCCCCTAGCCGGGACAGGATCACCGGGGAGCTGTTTTTT	CAWVPPSRDRITGELFF
TRBD2	TRBV5-1	once	TRBJ2-7	TGCGCCAGCGCCCCGGAGAGCGGGGGATACTACGAGCAGTACTTC	CASAPESGGYYEQYF
NA	TRBV7-8	NA	TRBJ1-5	TGTGCCAGCAGCCAACTGCAGCCTACCGGGACAACAGGACAGCCCCAGCATTTT	CASSQLQPTGTTGQPQHF
NA	TRBV5-6	NA	TRBJ2-2	TGTGCCAGCAGCTTGGGGGCCGCAGGGGAGCTGTTTTTT	CASSLGAAGELFF
TRBD2	TRBV4-2	NA	TRBJ2-3	TGTGCCAGCAGCCAAGGCGGGAGGGTTACAGATACGCAGTATTTT	CASSQGGRVTDTQYF
NA	TRBV5-8	NA	TRBJ2-7	TGTGCCAGCAGCCGAAGATTAACAGGATCCTACGAGCAGTACTTC	CASSRRLTGSYEQYF
NA	TRBV18	NA	TRBJ1-1	TGTGCCAGCTCACTAGAGATGGGGGGAGGCTCTGAAGCTTTCTTT	CASSLEMGGGSEAFF
TRBD1	TRBV6-2/TRBV6-3	NA	TRBJ2-3	TGTGCCAGCAGTTACCTGACGCCGGGACAGGGATCGGCAGATACGCAGTATTTT	CASSYLTPGQGSADTQYF
TRBD2	TRBV19	NA	TRBJ2-2	TGTGCCAGTACGTGGCCTAGCGGGCATATGAACACCGGGGAGCTGTTTTTT	CASTWPSGHMNTGELFF
TRBD1	TRBV10-2	NA	TRBJ1-5	TGCGCCAGCAGTGCGGGCAGGGGGGAATGGCCCCAGCATTTT	CASSAGRGEWPQHF
NA	TRBV18	NA	TRBJ2-5	TGTGCCAGCTCACGACAGCGAAGGGAGACCCAGTACTTC	CASSRQRRETQYF
NA	TRBV27	NA	TRBJ2-5	TGTGCCAGCAGAACTTTTGCCCGGGTCGACCCAGCGGAGACCCAGTACTTC	CASRTFARVDPAETQYF
TRBD1	TRBV7-9	NA	TRBJ2-2	TGTGCCAGCAGCTCGACAGGGGCGGGCACCGGGGAGCTGTTTTTT	CASSSTGAGTGELFF
TRBD2	TRBV7-2	NA	TRBJ2-3	TGTGCCAGCAGCTCTTCCGGGACTAGCGTATATACGCAGTATTTT	CASSSSGTSVYTQYF
NA	TRBV15	NA	TRBJ2-1	TGTGCCACCAGCAGAGCAGGGGTGGAGAATGAGCAGTTCTTC	CATSRAGVENEQFF
TRBD2	TRBV10-3	NA	TRBJ2-3	TGTGCCATCAGCGGGCTCCTAGCGGGAGGGACAGATACGCAGTATTTT	CAISGLLAGGTDTQYF
TRBD2	TRBV14	NA	TRBJ2-5	TGTGCCAGCAGCCAAGTAGACTTACGGCTAGCGGGAGGCGAGACCCAGTACTTC	CASSQVDLRLAGGETQYF
TRBD1	TRBV24-1	NA	TRBJ2-4	TGTGCCACCAGTCAACAGGGGGATTACATTCAGTACTTC	CATSQQGDYIQYF
NA	TRBV25-1	once	TRBJ1-2	TGTGCCAGCAGTGAGGCTCAGTTATCCCTTGGCTACACCTTC	CASSEAQLSLGYTF
TRBD1	TRBV11-2	NA	TRBJ2-1	TGTGCCAGCAGCTGGGGACAGGGTGGCGGCGAGCAGTTCTTC	CASSWGQGGGEQFF
NA	TRBV19	NA	TRBJ2-2	TGTGCCAGTAGTATAGATTCCCTCCCCACCGGGGAGCTGTTTTTT	CASSIDSLPTGELFF
NA	TRBV5-1	NA	TRBJ1-1	TGCGCCAGCAGCTGGCCGGGAGGAGAGGCTTTCTTT	CASSWPGGEAFF
TRBD2	TRBV30	few	TRBJ2-2	TGTGCCTGGAGTGTTCTAGCGGGGGGAGCCGGGGAGCTGTTTTTT	CAWSVLAGGAGELFF
NA	TRBV18	NA	TRBJ1-5	TGTGCCAGCTCACCGAATGGGGGGAGCAATCAGCCCCAGCATTTT	CASSPNGGSNQPQHF
TRBD1	TRBV18	NA	TRBJ2-5	TGTGCCAGCTCCCCAGAATTGGGACAGGACCAAGAGACCCAGTACTTC	CASSPELGQDQETQYF
TRBD2	TRBV6-5	NA	TRBJ2-5	TGTGCCAGCAGAATCCCAGGGAGGGGAGAGACCCAGTACTTC	CASRIPGRGETQYF
NA	TRBV25-1	once	TRBJ1-3	TGTGCCAGCAAACAGGGTGGCTCTGGAAACACCATATATTTT	CASKQGGSGNTIYF
TRBD1	TRBV19	NA	TRBJ1-1	TGTGCCAGTCGGTCTACAGGGGAGGCCACTGAAGCTTTCTTT	CASRSTGEATEAFF
NA	TRBV5-1	NA	TRBJ2-5	TGCGCCAGCAGCTTGACCTTTCAGGAGACCCAGTACTTC	CASSLTFQETQYF
TRBD1	TRBV18	NA	TRBJ2-7	TGTGCCAGCTCACCACCGGCACAGGGGGACGAGCAGTACTTC	CASSPPAQGDEQYF
NA	TRBV3-1/TRBV3-2	NA	TRBJ2-5	TGTGCCACCGCTCACAGCGGCCTCGGAGAGACCCAGTACTTC	CATAHSGLGETQYF
NA	TRBV5-1	NA	TRBJ2-3	TGCGCCAGCAGCTTGGCCCTCTTCGGAGATCTTCCCACAGATACGCAGTATTTT	CASSLALFGDLPTDTQYF
NA	TRBV6-6	NA	TRBJ2-2	TGTGCCAGCAGTAGCGCGAACACCGGGGAGCTGTTTTTT	CASSSANTGELFF
TRBD1	TRBV6-5	NA	TRBJ1-5	TGTGCCAGCAGCGGACAGGGGAGCAATCAGCCCCAGCATTTT	CASSGQGSNQPQHF
NA	TRBV6-5	NA	TRBJ2-2	TGTGCCAGCGGCGGTTACACCGGGGAGCTGTTTTTT	CASGGYTGELFF
NA	TRBV30	NA	TRBJ1-4	TGTGCCTGGAGTGCCACGTTAGGGGTTACTGAAAAACTGTTTTTT	CAWSATLGVTEKLFF
NA	TRBV6-1	NA	TRBJ2-7	TGTGCCAGCAGTGAAGCGAGATCTCCCTACGAGCAGTACTTC	CASSEARSPYEQYF
NA	TRBV25-1	NA	TRBJ1-1	TGTGCCAGCAAAGAGACAGGCATGAACACTGAAGCTTTCTTT	CASKETGMNTEAFF
NA	TRBV4-1	NA	TRBJ2-7	TGCGCCAGCAGCCAAGCATCAGGGGGACTCTACGAGCAGTACTTC	CASSQASGGLYEQYF
NA	TRBV9	NA	TRBJ1-2	TGTGCCAGCAGCCCCCTGGCAGGCGGGCATAGCTACACCTTC	CASSPLAGGHSYTF
NA	TRBV5-6	NA	TRBJ1-2	TGTGCCAGCAGCTTGGGGAGGGGCGGCGGCTACACCTTC	CASSLGRGGGYTF
TRBD2	TRBV5-1	NA	TRBJ2-5	TGCGCCAGCAGCTTGGACGCGGGGGAAGAGACCCAGTACTTC	CASSLDAGEETQYF
TRBD1	TRBV4-2	once	TRBJ2-2	TGTGCCAGCAGCCTCATTGACAGGGACACCGGGGAGCTGTTTTTT	CASSLIDRDTGELFF
TRBD2	TRBV4-1	once	TRBJ2-3	TGCGCCAGCAGCCAGACTAGCGGGGATTGGGGCACAGATACGCAGTATTTT	CASSQTSGDWGTDTQYF
TRBD1	TRBV28	NA	TRBJ1-4	TGTGCCAGCAGCCTCGCAGGGGGCGCTGATGAAAAACTGTTTTTT	CASSLAGGADEKLFF
NA	TRBV6-1	NA	TRBJ1-5	TGTGCCAGCAGTGAAGGAGTAGGGGTGGGCAATCAGCCCCAGCATTTT	CASSEGVGVGNQPQHF
NA	TRBV9	NA	TRBJ1-2	TGTGCCAGCAGCAACGCCCCCCCTGGGGACATTGGCTATGGCTACACCTTC	CASSNAPPGDIGYGYTF
TRBD1	TRBV5-4	NA	TRBJ2-7	TGTGCCAGCAGCTTGGACAGGGGCGTCGAGCAGTACTTC	CASSLDRGVEQYF
NA	TRBV7-8	NA	TRBJ2-7	TGTGCCAGCAGCGCGGGACAGTTTTCCTACGAGCAGTACTTC	CASSAGQFSYEQYF
NA	TRBV2	NA	TRBJ1-3	TGTGCCAGCAGTGTTGACAGCAACTCTGGAAACACCATATATTTT	CASSVDSNSGNTIYF
TRBD1	TRBV12-3/TRBV12-4	NA	TRBJ2-3	TGTGCCAGCAGCGCCGGGACAGGTACGCAGTATTTT	CASSAGTGTQYF
NA	TRBV14	NA	TRBJ2-7	TGTGCCAGCAGCCAAGTGAGTTTTGCGGGGAAGGGCGAGCAGTACTTC	CASSQVSFAGKGEQYF
TRBD1	TRBV15	NA	TRBJ2-7	TGTGCCACCAGCAGGGACAGGGGGCCCGAGCAGTACTTC	CATSRDRGPEQYF
NA	TRBV13	NA	TRBJ2-1	TGTGCCAGCAGCTTAGGCTCAACCTCCCCCTACTACAATGAGCAGTTCTTC	CASSLGSTSPYYNEQFF
NA	TRBV2	NA	TRBJ1-5	TGTGCCAGCTGCGGACAGAGCAATCAGCCCCAGCATTTT	CASCGQSNQPQHF
NA	TRBV30	NA	TRBJ1-1	TGTGCCTGGAGTCGCCGGGACATACGCACTGAAGCTTTCTTT	CAWSRRDIRTEAFF
TRBD1	TRBV7-9	NA	TRBJ2-3	TGTGCCAGCAGCCCACTGGGGCAGGGGGCCACAGATACGCAGTATTTT	CASSPLGQGATDTQYF